These 22 T cell receptor beta chains share one sample of origin, sequenced in a study of T cell responses to AZD1222 COVID-19 vaccine. The repertoire was sequenced with immunoSEQ multiplex PCR; TCRdb's copy has only in-frame clones and lacks some. The data contain about 140,000 clones, about 92% of them singletons. This material consisted of peripheral blood, taken 28 days after the second AZD1222 dose. All receptors come from an adult who received the AZD1222 COVID-19 vaccine.

The chain recombines TRBV4-1 with TRBJ2-1; 14 bases align to TRBD2. The length of the CDR3 is 20 residues. The J segment lost 5 bases and the V segment lost 2 bases, leaving 14 bases of the junction unmatched. The germline V gene has CDR1 MGHRA and CDR2 YSYEKL. In nucleotides, the CDR3 is TGCGCCAGCAGCCAATTACCTCGACTAGCGGGAGGGCCTAAGAACAATGAGCAGTTCTTC. As protein: CASSQLPRLAGGPKNNEQFF.

V gene TRBV5-5 combines with J gene TRBJ2-5, with D possibly TRBD2 on 5 matching bases. CDR3 length equals 12 residues. In germline, CDR1 is SGHKS, CDR2 YYEKEE (reference sequence). With 3 bases removed from V and 5 bases from J, the gap between germline ends came to 8 bases. The CDR3 loop is CASSSGVETQYF. The CDR3 DNA reads as TGTGCCAGCAGCTCCGGGGTCGAGACCCAGTACTTC.

This clone was seen only once. The V and J genes are TRBV6-6 and TRBJ2-3; possible D gene TRBD1, 6 bases. The length of the CDR3 is 12 residues. Germline assignment: CDR1 MNHNY and CDR2 SVGAGI (reference sequence). The V end lost 11 bases, the J end lost 4 bases, and 13 bases lay between the germline ends. CDR3 in DNA: TGTGCCGCTCTGGGGGCGGCAGATACGCAGTATTTT. It codes for CAALGAADTQYF.

The chain is built from TRBV7-2 and TRBJ2-3; 8 positions match TRBD2. The V gene's germline CDR1 is SGHTA and CDR2 FQGNSA. The CDR3 contains 17 residues. Unmatched junction bases numbered 11, after V lost 1 base and J lost 5 bases. The CDR3 DNA reads as TGTGCCAGCAGCTTAGAGGGGCTAGCGGGTCAGGGAGATACGCAGTATTTT. This gives the protein CASSLEGLAGQGDTQYF.

The V and J genes are TRBV28 and TRBJ2-7; D uncertain. This CDR3 is 13 amino acids long. Trimming took off 3 bases at V and 2 bases at J, with 8 bases between the two ends. The germline gives CDR1 MDHEN, CDR2 SYDVKM. For the CDR3, the DNA is TGTGCCAGCAGTTTGGGCACAGCCTACGAGCAGTACTTC. Translating it yields CASSLGTAYEQYF.

The gene calls are TRBV10-2 and TRBJ2-3, with 9 nucleotides matching TRBD1. With V trimmed by 2 bases and J by 6 bases, 6 bases remained unmatched. Germline V gene lookup returns CDR1 WSHSY and CDR2 SAAADI. The CDR3 length is 15 residues. CDR3 region: CASSEPDRGRDTQYF. In DNA, the CDR3 is TGCGCCAGCAGTGAGCCGGACAGGGGTCGGGATACGCAGTATTTT.

The chain joins TRBV5-8 to TRBJ2-3; TRBD2 might be the D (5 bases). CDR1 is SGHTS and CDR2 is YDEGEE in the germline V gene. CDR3 length: 11 amino acids. Between the trimmed V and J ends, which lost 7 bases and 4 bases, there was a span of 7 bases. The CDR3, as DNA: TGTGCCAGCCTACTAGCAGATACGCAGTATTTT. It specifies CASLLADTQYF.

V and J are TRBV28 and TRBJ1-2; the match to TRBD1 covers 10 bases. This CDR3 spans 14 amino acids. Germline CDR1 is MDHEN and CDR2 is SYDVKM. After removal of 6 bases from V and 4 bases from J, the junction contained 5 bases not matched to a gene. The CDR3 sequence is CASRWDRGSYGYTF. CDR3 DNA sequence: TGTGCCAGCAGATGGGACAGGGGAAGCTATGGCTACACCTTC.

V is TRBV27 and J is TRBJ2-3, with a possible D match to TRBD2 (6 bases). This CDR3 has 16 amino acids. Germline V gives CDR1 MNHEY, CDR2 SMNVEV (reference sequence). The V end lost 6 bases, the J end lost 2 bases, and 18 bases lay between the germline ends. CDR3 protein: CASRRLAAALTDTQYF. The CDR3 DNA follows: TGTGCCAGCAGGCGGTTAGCGGCAGCACTCACAGATACGCAGTATTTT.

CDR3 amino acids: CASSLGTSGANVLTF. The DNA for the CDR3 is TGCGCCAGCAGCCTAGGGACCTCTGGGGCCAACGTCCTGACTTTC. The V gene is TRBV5-1, the J gene TRBJ2-6, with D perhaps assigned TRBD1 or TRBD2 (5 bases each). CDR1 and CDR2 from the germline V gene are SGHRS and YFSETQ. The CDR3 runs to 15 residues. Deletions cut 4 bases from V and 0 bases from J, with 8 bases between.

The chain couples TRBV7-2 to TRBJ2-3; D is ambiguous. V lost 1 base to trimming and J lost 0 bases, with 5 bases between them. The V gene's germline CDR1 is SGHTA and CDR2 FQGNSA. CDR3 size: 14 residues. CDR3 in DNA: TGTGCCAGCAGCTTAGGACGGAGCACAGATACGCAGTATTTT. This codes for CASSLGRSTDTQYF. The full variable domain, its missing parts supplied by reference TRBV7-2 and TRBJ2-3, is GAGVSQSPSNKVTEKGKDVELRCDPISGHTALYWYRQSLGQGLEFLIYFQGNSAPDKSGLPSDRFSAERTGGSVSTLTIQRTQQEDSAVYLCASSLGRSTDTQYFGPGTRLTVL.

This chain links TRBV12-3 or TRBV12-4 with TRBJ1-3; tentatively, D is TRBD1 (5 bases). V lost 7 bases and J 8 bases, leaving 12 bases between the germline ends. The CDR3 contains 12 residues. CDR3 sequence reads: CASTHGGDTIYF. In DNA, the CDR3 is TGTGCCAGCACCCACGGGGGGGACACCATATATTTT.

The genes are TRBV5-1 and TRBJ1-1; D is uncertain. The V gene's germline CDR1 is SGHRS and CDR2 YFSETQ. The V gene lost 3 bases and the J gene lost 1 base, with 10 bases spanning the gap. CDR3 length: 14 residues. DNA for the CDR3: TGCGCCAGCAGCTCCTTCAGCGAGAACACTGAAGCTTTCTTT. This gives the protein CASSSFSENTEAFF.

The chain employs TRBV10-3 and TRBJ1-4; D remains unclear. Germline V gene lookup returns CDR1 ENHRY and CDR2 SYGVKD. The CDR3 runs to 14 residues. Deletions cut 3 bases from V and 6 bases from J, with 11 bases between. CDR3 in amino acids: CAISERPLDEKLFF. The CDR3 DNA is TGTGCCATCAGTGAACGACCTCTGGATGAAAAACTGTTTTTT.

The V call is TRBV9, the J call TRBJ2-3; D unresolved. The V gene's germline CDR1 is SGDLS and CDR2 YYNGEE. CDR3 size: 13 residues. Trimming pared 2 bases from V and 3 bases from J, leaving 7 bases between. CDR3 sequence reads: CASSVSYTDTQYF. In nucleotides, the CDR3 is TGTGCCAGCAGCGTTAGCTATACAGATACGCAGTATTTT.

This clone was counted a few times. The genes are TRBV28 and TRBJ1-1, with D unclear. Germline-derived CDR1 and CDR2 are MDHEN and SYDVKM. V gave up 4 bases and J gave up 3 bases, with 9 bases separating them. The CDR3 is 13 amino acids. CDR3 nucleotides: TGTGCCAGCAGTTGGGGTTGGGACACTGAAGCTTTCTTT. Protein: CASSWGWDTEAFF.

The chain carries TRBV5-1 and TRBJ2-1, with D possibly matching TRBD1 (5 bases). CDR3 length: 12 residues. The ends were cut back, 7 bases at V and 6 bases at J, with 11 bases in the middle. The germline CDR1 and CDR2 sequences are SGHRS and YFSETQ. The CDR3: CASRQGVNEQFF. In DNA, the CDR3 is TGCGCCAGCCGTCAAGGGGTCAATGAGCAGTTCTTC.

This rearrangement joins TRBV2 to TRBJ1-3; D is uncertain. V was shortened by 4 bases and J by 3 bases, with 13 bases between the two germline ends. Germline V gene data show CDR1 as SNHLY and CDR2 as FYNNEI. This CDR3 region has 15 residues. The CDR3, as DNA: TGTGCCAGCAGTGTAGGTGTCTCGATTGGAAACACCATATATTTT. Translating it yields CASSVGVSIGNTIYF.

The chain combines TRBV7-3 with TRBJ1-1; the D gene is possibly TRBD1 (5 bases). Germline CDR1 SGHTA, CDR2 FQGTGA. This CDR3 comprises 15 residues. V was clipped by 5 bases and J by 3 bases, with 16 bases between them. CDR3 amino acids: CASSLLGGPYTEAFF. CDR3 DNA sequence: TGTGCCAGCAGCCTTCTTGGGGGACCATACACTGAAGCTTTCTTT.

V gene TRBV6-4 combines with J gene TRBJ1-5, with 11 bases aligning to TRBD1. In germline, CDR1 is MRHNA, CDR2 SNTAGT. V shed 3 bases, J shed 3 bases, and the junction held 7 bases outside the gene matches. The CDR3 is made up of 17 amino acids. The CDR3 nucleotides read TGTGCCAGCAGTGATATAGGGACAGGGGGTAACAATCAGCCCCAGCATTTT. Protein: CASSDIGTGGNNQPQHF.

The chain couples TRBV5-4 to TRBJ2-1, with 12 bases aligning to TRBD2. The CDR3 runs to 16 residues. V dropped 4 bases and J dropped 4; count of bases not matched to a gene: 6. Per germline, CDR1 SGHNT and CDR2 YYREEE (reference sequence). CDR3 amino acids: CASSTAGLAGYNEQFF. In DNA, the CDR3 is TGTGCCAGCAGCACGGCCGGACTAGCGGGGTACAATGAGCAGTTCTTC.

This sequence joins TRBV27 and TRBJ2-2; D may match TRBD1 or TRBD2 (5 bases each). CDR3 length: 19 amino acids. Trimming cost V 1 base and J 1 base, with 19 bases left between them. Germline values: CDR1 MNHEY, CDR2 SMNVEV (reference sequence). CDR3 in amino acids: CASSLYQGPSWENTGELFF. CDR3 nucleotides: TGTGCCAGCAGTTTATATCAGGGACCGTCGTGGGAGAACACCGGGGAGCTGTTTTTT.